What follows describes a single T cell receptor beta chain. This sample was taken from a study of blood T cell repertoires in COVID-19. Study in general: Some COVID-19 samples were acute and others convalescent; all came from the United States, Italy and Spain. The cDNA or gDNA used as material had been derived from T cells, B-cell-depleted T cells, or PBMCs.

This CDR3 has 21 amino acids. The J segment lost 2 bases and the V segment lost 0 bases, leaving 12 bases of the junction unmatched. Germline CDR1 reads SGHRS; CDR2 reads YFSETQ. Authors' methods: Estimated nucleated cell counts came from reference gene primer amplification. Some clones are missing from TCRdb's copy, which holds only in-frame ones; the method was immunoSEQ multiplex PCR. The DNA was the basis for D and trimming; V, J and clone size are from that table. The table shows fewer than 150,000 clones, with around four fifths occurring only once. The chain combines TRBV5-1 with TRBJ2-6; 12 bases match TRBD1. The sequence derives from a man aged 55 to 70 who had recovered from COVID-19. The sequenced sample was peripheral blood. CDR3 DNA sequence: TGCGCCAGCAGCTTGGATGTAGGGACAGGGGGCGGTATGGCTGGGGCCAACGTCCTGACTTTC. Its translation: CASSLDVGTGGGMAGANVLTF. Supplemented by reference TRBV5-1 and TRBJ2-6, the full variable domain reads KAGVTQTPRYLIKTRGQQVTLSCSPISGHRSVSWYQQTPGQGLQFLFEYFSETQRNKGNFPGRFSGRQFSNSRSEMNVSTLELGDSALYLCASSLDVGTGGGMAGANVLTFGAGSRLTVL.